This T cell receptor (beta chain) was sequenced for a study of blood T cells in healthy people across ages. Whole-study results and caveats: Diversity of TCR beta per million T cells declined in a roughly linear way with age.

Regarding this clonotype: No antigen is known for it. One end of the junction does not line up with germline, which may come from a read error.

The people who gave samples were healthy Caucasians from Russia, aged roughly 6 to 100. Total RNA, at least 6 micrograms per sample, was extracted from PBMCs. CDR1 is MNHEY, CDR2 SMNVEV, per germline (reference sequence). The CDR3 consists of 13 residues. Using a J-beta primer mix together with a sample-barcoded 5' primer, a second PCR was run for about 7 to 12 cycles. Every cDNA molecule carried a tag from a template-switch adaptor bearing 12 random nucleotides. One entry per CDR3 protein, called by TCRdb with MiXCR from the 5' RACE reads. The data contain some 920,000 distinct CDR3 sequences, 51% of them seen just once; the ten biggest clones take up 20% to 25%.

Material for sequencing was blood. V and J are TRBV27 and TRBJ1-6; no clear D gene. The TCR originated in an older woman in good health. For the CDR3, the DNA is TGTGCCAGCAGCGAAACTGCTGGTTCATCCCTCCACTTT. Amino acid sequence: CASSETAGSSLHF.